This TCR beta chain is drawn from a study of beta chain features in type 1 diabetes. Study summary: Healthy donors and patients showed comparable age, gender and cell yields.

This CDR3 spans 12 amino acids. Germline CDR1 is GTSNPN and CDR2 is SVGIG (reference sequence). CD4+ cells of the naive, central memory, regulatory and stem cell-like memory types were sorted via CD45RO/CCR7/CD25/CD127/CD95/CD27. Reverse transcription of all isolated RNA meant that expressed TCRB transcripts were sequenced. Generated by immunoSEQ multiplex PCR, the TCRdb table keeps only in-frame clones and is missing some. The table lists 250,000 or so clones, around 68% of them singletons, with about 0.05% in the top ten. The sample taken for sequencing was naive CD4+ T cells from blood. The gene calls are TRBV30 and TRBJ2-5, with 7 positions matching TRBD1. The end of the DNA aligns better with TRBJ2-7, so the J call may be wrong. This clonotype was obtained from a man in his thirties or forties in good health. The CDR3 region is CAWSRDSYEQYF. The CDR3, as DNA: TGTGCCTGGAGCCGGGACAGCTACGAGCAGTACTTC.